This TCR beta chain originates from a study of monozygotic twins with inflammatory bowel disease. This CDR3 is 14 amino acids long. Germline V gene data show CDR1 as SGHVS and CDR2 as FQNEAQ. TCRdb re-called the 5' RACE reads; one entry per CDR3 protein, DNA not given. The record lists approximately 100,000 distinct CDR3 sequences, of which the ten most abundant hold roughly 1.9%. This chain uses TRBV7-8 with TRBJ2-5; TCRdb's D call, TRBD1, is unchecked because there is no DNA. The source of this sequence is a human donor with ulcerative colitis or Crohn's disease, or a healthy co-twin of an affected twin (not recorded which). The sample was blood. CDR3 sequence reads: CASSGSRQAETQYF.